The entry that follows covers one T cell receptor (beta chain) sequence. All patients experienced relapse after autologous stem cell transplantation, and brentuximab vedotin exposure was variable. These data come from a study of PD-1 blockade in classical Hodgkin lymphoma. The CDR3 is 16 amino acids. CDR1 and CDR2 (germline): PRHDT, FYEKMQ (reference sequence). The trim removed 5 bases at V and 5 bases at J, leaving 12 bases unmatched. The table came from immunoSEQ multiplex PCR; TCRdb's copy has only in-frame clones and leaves some out. This table has about 10,000 clones, just under 85% appearing once.

The origin of this receptor is a human donor with classical Hodgkin lymphoma. Specimen: peripheral blood mononuclear cells (PBMCs), collected before the second cycle of nivolumab. This chain connects TRBV13 to TRBJ2-1; the match to TRBD1 covers 7 bases. CDR3 region: CASSPVTGQYHNEQFF. The CDR3 nucleotides are TGTGCCAGCAGCCCTGTAACGGGACAGTATCACAATGAGCAGTTCTTC.